This is a list of T cell receptor beta chains from one sample in a study of blood T cell repertoires in COVID-19. Profiled with immunoSEQ multiplex PCR; TCRdb holds only in-frame clones, not every one. The table shows about 120,000 clones, with approximately 70% occurring only once. Source material: peripheral blood. The source is a human donor with acute or convalescent COVID-19. The donor label of this sample is uncertain. CDR3s include the opening cysteine and the closing phenylalanine or tryptophan. Fields, in order: CDR3 protein, clone size, J gene, D gene, V gene. The D gene is left open where the match is weak. Rows give clone size only sometimes, using once, few, many, or a class for an expanded clone.

CDR3: CASSERGPEAFF
size: .
J: TRBJ1-1
D: .
V: TRBV6-1

CDR3: CASSRDRGLRGYTF
size: .
J: TRBJ1-2
D: TRBD1
V: TRBV27

CDR3: CASQWANQETQYF
size: .
J: TRBJ2-5
D: .
V: TRBV7-2

CDR3: CSAPTYNEQFF
size: .
J: TRBJ2-1
D: .
V: TRBV20-1

CDR3: CASSLDGSRRTGELFF
size: few
J: TRBJ2-2
D: .
V: TRBV19

CDR3: CASSQAGYGYTF
size: once
J: TRBJ1-2
D: .
V: TRBV14

CDR3: CASSSNYGYTF
size: .
J: TRBJ1-2
D: .
V: TRBV5-1

CDR3: CASRETGYEKLFF
size: .
J: TRBJ1-4
D: .
V: TRBV28

CDR3: CASSQQGIGNTEAFF
size: once
J: TRBJ1-1
D: .
V: TRBV7-9

CDR3: CASSLAGGGSPLHF
size: .
J: TRBJ1-6
D: .
V: TRBV11-2

CDR3: CASSPGDRAGYTF
size: .
J: TRBJ1-2
D: TRBD1
V: TRBV19

CDR3: CASSLTGGGKLFF
size: many
J: TRBJ1-4
D: .
V: TRBV5-4

CDR3: CASSFQGVEKFF
size: few
J: TRBJ2-1
D: TRBD1
V: TRBV5-4

CDR3: CASSEGGGPQPQHF
size: .
J: TRBJ1-5
D: .
V: TRBV6-1

CDR3: CASSNLQGELEETQYF
size: once
J: TRBJ2-5
D: TRBD1
V: TRBV5-4

CDR3: CASSHTSGGPNEKLFF
size: .
J: TRBJ1-4
D: .
V: TRBV4-1

CDR3: CASRRGTSGGSEQFF
size: .
J: TRBJ2-1
D: TRBD2
V: TRBV10-2

CDR3: CASREGTVNTEAFF
size: .
J: TRBJ1-1
D: TRBD1
V: TRBV2

CDR3: CASGLGQGGNEQFF
size: .
J: TRBJ2-1
D: .
V: TRBV12-5

CDR3: CASSSVPGTGAYNEQFF
size: .
J: TRBJ2-1
D: TRBD1
V: TRBV5-6

CDR3: CASSHNDLSGANVLTF
size: few
J: TRBJ2-6
D: .
V: TRBV4-2

CDR3: CASRVGLGSNTGELFF
size: .
J: TRBJ2-2
D: TRBD2
V: TRBV2

CDR3: CASSLGGGQLNSPLHF
size: few
J: TRBJ1-6
D: .
V: TRBV7-9

CDR3: CASSSGNSPLHF
size: .
J: TRBJ1-6
D: .
V: TRBV6-5

CDR3: CASSPMGARPGNTIYF
size: .
J: TRBJ1-3
D: .
V: TRBV18

CDR3: CASRATGGEETQYF
size: .
J: TRBJ2-5
D: TRBD1
V: TRBV9

CDR3: CASGSLQGNYGYTF
size: .
J: TRBJ1-2
D: TRBD1
V: TRBV12-5

CDR3: CASSGDRGMRSNQPQHF
size: once
J: TRBJ1-5
D: TRBD1
V: TRBV6-1